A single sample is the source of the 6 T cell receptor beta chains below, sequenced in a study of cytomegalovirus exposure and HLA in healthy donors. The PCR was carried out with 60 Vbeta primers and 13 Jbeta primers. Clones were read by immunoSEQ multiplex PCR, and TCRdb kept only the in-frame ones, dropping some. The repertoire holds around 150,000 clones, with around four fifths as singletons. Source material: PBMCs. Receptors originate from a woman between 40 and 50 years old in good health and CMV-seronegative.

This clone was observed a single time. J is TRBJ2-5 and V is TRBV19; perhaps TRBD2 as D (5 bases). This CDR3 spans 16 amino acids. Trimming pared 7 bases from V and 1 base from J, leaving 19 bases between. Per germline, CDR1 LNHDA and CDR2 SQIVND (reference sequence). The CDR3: CASTKILGGSQETQYF. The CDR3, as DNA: TGTGCCAGTACCAAAATCCTGGGCGGGTCCCAAGAGACCCAGTACTTC.

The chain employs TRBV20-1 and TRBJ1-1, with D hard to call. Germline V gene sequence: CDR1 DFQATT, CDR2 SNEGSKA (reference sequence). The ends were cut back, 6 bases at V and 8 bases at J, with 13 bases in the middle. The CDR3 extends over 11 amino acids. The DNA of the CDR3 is TGCAGTGCGGAGGGATCTCGGGAAGCTTTCTTT. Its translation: CSAEGSREAFF.

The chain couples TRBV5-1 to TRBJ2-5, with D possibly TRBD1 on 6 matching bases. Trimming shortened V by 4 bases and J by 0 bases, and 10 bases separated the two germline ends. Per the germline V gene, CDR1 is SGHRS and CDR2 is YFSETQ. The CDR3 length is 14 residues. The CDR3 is CASSPGTNQETQYF. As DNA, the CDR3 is TGCGCCAGCAGCCCAGGGACAAACCAAGAGACCCAGTACTTC.

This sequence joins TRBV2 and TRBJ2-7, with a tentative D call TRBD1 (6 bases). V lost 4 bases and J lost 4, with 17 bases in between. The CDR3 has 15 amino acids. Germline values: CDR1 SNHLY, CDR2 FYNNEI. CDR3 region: CASSGPQGLRYEQYF. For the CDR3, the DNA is TGTGCCAGCAGTGGACCCCAGGGGCTAAGGTACGAGCAGTACTTC.

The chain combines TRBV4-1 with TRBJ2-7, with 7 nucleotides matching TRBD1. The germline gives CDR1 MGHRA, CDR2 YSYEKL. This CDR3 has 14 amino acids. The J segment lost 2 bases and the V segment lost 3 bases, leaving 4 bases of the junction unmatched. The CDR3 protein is CASSHNQGAYEQYF. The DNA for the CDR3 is TGCGCCAGCAGCCACAATCAGGGGGCCTACGAGCAGTACTTC.

The chain's CDR3 is CASSHDSGGFYGYTF. As DNA, the CDR3 is TGCGCCAGCAGCCATGACTCGGGGGGCTTTTATGGCTACACCTTC. The chain couples TRBV4-1 to TRBJ1-2, with a possible D match to TRBD1 (6 bases). V was pared by 3 bases and J by 5 bases, with 16 bases between. This CDR3 is 15 amino acids long. Germline V CDR1 and CDR2: MGHRA, YSYEKL.